The T cell receptor beta chain described here comes from a study of blood T cell repertoires in COVID-19. Study overall: Specimens from acute and convalescent COVID-19 originated in the United States, Italy and Spain.

In the study's own analysis: Nucleated cell counts were estimated from reference gene primer amplification. This table comes from immunoSEQ multiplex PCR, and its TCRdb copy is limited to in-frame clones, with some not included. D and trimming come from the DNA, and the V and J calls and clone size come from that table. The repertoire holds about 670,000 clones, about nine tenths seen once, with 0.2% to 0.3% in the top ten. The CDR3 covers 17 residues. With 3 bases clipped from V and 2 bases from J, the junction kept 7 bases outside the gene matches. Germline values: CDR1 MRHNA, CDR2 SNTAGT. The sample was peripheral blood. The V and J genes are TRBV6-4 and TRBJ2-1; 10 nucleotides line up with TRBD2. The origin of this receptor is a woman younger than 35 with acute or convalescent COVID-19. The CDR3 protein is CASSEESSGGTYNEQFF. The CDR3 region has the DNA TGTGCCAGCAGTGAGGAGAGTAGCGGGGGGACCTACAATGAGCAGTTCTTC.